The 7 T cell receptor beta chains below all came from one sample that was sequenced in a study of T cell changes during pregnancy in multiple sclerosis. The method was immunoSEQ multiplex PCR; TCRdb's version includes in-frame clones alone and lacks a portion of them. The repertoire includes tens of thousands of clones, approximately 90% of them detected once, and around 0.53% sits in the top ten. Sequenced here: CD4+ T cells from peripheral blood mononuclear cells, sampled after pregnancy. These receptors all stem from a female donor with multiple sclerosis, enrolled in a pregnancy study.

J is TRBJ2-1 and V is TRBV9; possible D gene TRBD2, 6 bases. The CDR3 totals 16 residues. V dropped 5 bases and J dropped 5 bases, with 20 bases sitting between them. Per the germline V gene, CDR1 is SGDLS and CDR2 is YYNGEE. This chain's CDR3 is CASSDSGTQLNNEQFF. The CDR3 DNA follows: TGTGCCAGCAGTGATTCCGGGACTCAACTTAACAATGAGCAGTTCTTC.

The chain carries TRBV12-5 and TRBJ1-1; TRBD1 matches 8 bases. After removal of 5 bases from V and 2 bases from J, the junction contained 4 bases not matched to a gene. CDR1 and CDR2 from the germline V gene are LGHNT and FRNRAP. The CDR3 is made up of 14 amino acids. The chain's CDR3 is CASGTGGQNTEAFF. The CDR3 DNA reads as TGTGCTAGTGGTACAGGGGGGCAAAACACTGAAGCTTTCTTT.

The V call is TRBV11-2, the J call TRBJ2-2; 9 nucleotides match TRBD2. CDR1 is SGHAT, CDR2 FQNNGV, per germline. This CDR3 has 14 residues. V lost 5 bases to trimming and J lost 8 bases; unmatched junction nucleotides: 6. Here the CDR3 reads CASSLRGLAGELFF. CDR3 bases: TGTGCCAGCAGCCTAAGGGGACTAGCTGGGGAGCTGTTTTTT.

The chain uses TRBV18 and TRBJ1-6; 8 bases line up with TRBD1. With 6 bases clipped from V and 5 bases from J, the junction kept 6 bases outside the gene matches. The CDR3 has 15 residues. CDR1 is KGHSH, CDR2 LQKENI, per germline. CDR3 protein: CASSQTGGNNSPLHF. The DNA of the CDR3 is TGTGCCAGCTCTCAAACAGGGGGGAATAATTCACCCCTCCACTTT.

The J gene is TRBJ2-5, the V gene TRBV11-3, with 16 bases identical to TRBD2. CDR1 SGHNT and CDR2 YENEEA come from the germline V gene. The CDR3 is 17 residues long. After removal of 5 bases from V and 5 bases from J, the junction contained 8 bases not matched to a gene. Written as DNA, the CDR3 is TGTGCCAGCAGCCCTCCCGGGACTAGCGGGAGGGGGGAGACCCAGTACTTC. This translates into CASSPPGTSGRGETQYF.

The gene calls are TRBV19 and TRBJ1-3; perhaps TRBD1 as D (6 bases). The CDR3 is 15 residues long. Trimming removed 7 bases at V and 0 bases at J, with 13 bases between. CDR1 LNHDA and CDR2 SQIVND come from the germline V gene (reference sequence). The CDR3 spells CASIRDNYSGNTIYF. The DNA for the CDR3 is TGTGCCAGTATTAGGGACAATTACTCTGGAAACACCATATATTTT.

V usage is TRBV4-3 and J usage is TRBJ1-2, with D possibly matching TRBD1 (6 bases). V lost 3 bases and J lost 4, with 12 bases in between. CDR1 LGHNA and CDR2 YSLEER come from the germline V gene. The CDR3 is 14 residues long. The CDR3 region has the DNA TGCGCCAGCAGCCAGGGACCGACAGGCTATGGCTACACCTTC. This translates into CASSQGPTGYGYTF.